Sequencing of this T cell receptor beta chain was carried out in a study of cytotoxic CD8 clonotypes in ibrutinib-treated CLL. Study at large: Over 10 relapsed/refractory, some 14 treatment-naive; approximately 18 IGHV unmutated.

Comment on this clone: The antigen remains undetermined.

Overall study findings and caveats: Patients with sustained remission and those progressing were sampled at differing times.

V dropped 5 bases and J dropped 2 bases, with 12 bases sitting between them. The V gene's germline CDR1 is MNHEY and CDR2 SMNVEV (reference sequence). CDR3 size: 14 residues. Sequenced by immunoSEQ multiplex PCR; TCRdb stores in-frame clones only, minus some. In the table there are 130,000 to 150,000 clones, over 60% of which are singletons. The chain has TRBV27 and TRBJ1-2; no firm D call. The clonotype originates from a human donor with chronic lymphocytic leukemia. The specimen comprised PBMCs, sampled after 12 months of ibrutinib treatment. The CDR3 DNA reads TGTGCCAGCAGTGTCCGGACGGGGAACTATGGCTACACCTTC. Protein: CASSVRTGNYGYTF.